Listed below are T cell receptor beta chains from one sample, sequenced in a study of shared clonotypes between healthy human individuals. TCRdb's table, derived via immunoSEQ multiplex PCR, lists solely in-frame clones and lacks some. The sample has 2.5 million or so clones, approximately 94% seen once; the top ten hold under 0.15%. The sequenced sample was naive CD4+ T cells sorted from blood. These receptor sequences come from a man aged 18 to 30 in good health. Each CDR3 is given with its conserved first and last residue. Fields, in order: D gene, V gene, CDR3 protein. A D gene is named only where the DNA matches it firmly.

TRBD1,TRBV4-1,CASSQVRDSPLQETQYF
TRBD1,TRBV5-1,CASSRRDRGTDTQYF
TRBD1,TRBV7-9,CASSPAGTGGDGELFF
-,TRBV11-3,CASSYGGVGTEAFF
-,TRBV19,CASSIGRGGYTF
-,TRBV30,CALSYQGRETQYF
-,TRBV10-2,CASSEVRQKGGYTF
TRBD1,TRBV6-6,CASSPGTVYSGNTIYF
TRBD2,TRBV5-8,CASSWASWGGRDTQYF
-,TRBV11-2,CATLGAHTEAFF